This TCR beta chain was captured in a study of radiotherapy plus CTLA-4 blockade in lung cancer. Across the study: There were objective responses in roughly a sixth of patients, and 31% had disease control. Broader study findings: There was expansion of tumor-derived TCR clones in blood after radiotherapy plus ipilimumab. The best predictor of response was reported to be early blood T cell clone dynamics, with interferon-beta.

Worth noting for this clone: Antigen: not known.

Data came from immunoSEQ multiplex PCR; TCRdb stores just in-frame clones and leaves some out. This sample has roughly 44,000 clones, with 60% to 80% found just once. Treatment of patients with chemo-refractory metastatic non-small-cell lung cancer consisted of focal radiation plus CTLA-4 blockade with ipilimumab. The ends lost 1 base at V and 1 base at J; junction bases unmatched: 2. The CDR3 covers 16 residues. Germline values: CDR1 GTSNPN, CDR2 SVGIG (reference sequence). This chain connects TRBV30 to TRBJ2-2; 11 nucleotides match TRBD2. This specimen consisted of peripheral blood, obtained from a patient treated with radiotherapy plus ipilimumab. The receptor was derived from a human donor with non-small cell lung cancer who had stable disease on radiotherapy plus ipilimumab. The CDR3 sequence: CAWSALAGGNTGELFF. As DNA, the CDR3 is TGTGCCTGGAGTGCTCTAGCGGGGGGGAACACCGGGGAGCTGTTTTTT.